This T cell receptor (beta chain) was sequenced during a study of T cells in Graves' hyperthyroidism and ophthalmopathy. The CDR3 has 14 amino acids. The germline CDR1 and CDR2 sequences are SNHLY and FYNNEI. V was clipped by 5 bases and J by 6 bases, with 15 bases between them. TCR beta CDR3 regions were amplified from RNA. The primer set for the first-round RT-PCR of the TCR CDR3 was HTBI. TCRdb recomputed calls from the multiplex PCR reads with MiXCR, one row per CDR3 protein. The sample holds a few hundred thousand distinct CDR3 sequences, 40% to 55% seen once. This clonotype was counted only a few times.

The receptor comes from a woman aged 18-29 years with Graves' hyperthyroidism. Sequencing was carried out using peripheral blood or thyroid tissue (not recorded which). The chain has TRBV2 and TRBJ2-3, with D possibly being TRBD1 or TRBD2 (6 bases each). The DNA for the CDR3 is TGTGCCAGCAGTAGGGACAAGGGGAGGGATACGCAGTATTTT. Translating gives CASSRDKGRDTQYF.